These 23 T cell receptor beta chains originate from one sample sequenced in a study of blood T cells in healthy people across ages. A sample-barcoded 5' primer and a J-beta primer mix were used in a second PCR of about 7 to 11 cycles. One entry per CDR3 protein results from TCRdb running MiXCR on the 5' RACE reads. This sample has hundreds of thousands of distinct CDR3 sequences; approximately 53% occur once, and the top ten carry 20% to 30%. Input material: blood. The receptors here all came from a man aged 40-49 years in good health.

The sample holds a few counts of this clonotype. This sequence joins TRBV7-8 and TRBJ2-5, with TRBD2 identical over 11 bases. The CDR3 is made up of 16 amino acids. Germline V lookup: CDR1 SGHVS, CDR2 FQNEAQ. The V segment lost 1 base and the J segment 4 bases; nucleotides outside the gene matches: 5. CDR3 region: CASSLGVAGGRETQYF. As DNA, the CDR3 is TGTGCCAGCAGCTTAGGGGTAGCGGGGGGGCGAGAGACCCAGTACTTC.

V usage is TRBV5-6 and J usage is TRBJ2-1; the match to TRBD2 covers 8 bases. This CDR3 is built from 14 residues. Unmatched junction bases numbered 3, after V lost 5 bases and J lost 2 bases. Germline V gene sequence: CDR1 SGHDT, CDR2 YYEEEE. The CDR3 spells CASRPGGPYNEQFF. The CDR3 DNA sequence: TGTGCCAGCAGGCCGGGGGGGCCCTACAATGAGCAGTTCTTC. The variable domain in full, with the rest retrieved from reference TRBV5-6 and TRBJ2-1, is DAGVTQSPTHLIKTRGQQVTLRCSPKSGHDTVSWYQQALGQGPQFIFQYYEEEERQRGNFPDRFSGHQFPNYSSELNVNALLLGDSALYLCASRPGGPYNEQFFGPGTRLTVL.

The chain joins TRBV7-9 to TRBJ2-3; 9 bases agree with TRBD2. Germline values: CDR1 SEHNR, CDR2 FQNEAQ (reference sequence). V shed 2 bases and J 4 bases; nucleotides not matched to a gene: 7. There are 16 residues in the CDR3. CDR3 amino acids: CASSLKMREGPDTQYF. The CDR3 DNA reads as TGTGCCAGCAGCTTAAAAATGCGGGAGGGGCCAGATACGCAGTATTTT. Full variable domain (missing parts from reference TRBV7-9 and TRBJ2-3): DTGVSQNPRHKITKRGQNVTFRCDPISEHNRLYWYRQTLGQGPEFLTYFQNEAQLEKSRLLSDRFSAERPKGSFSTLEIQRTEQGDSAMYLCASSLKMREGPDTQYFGPGTRLTVL.

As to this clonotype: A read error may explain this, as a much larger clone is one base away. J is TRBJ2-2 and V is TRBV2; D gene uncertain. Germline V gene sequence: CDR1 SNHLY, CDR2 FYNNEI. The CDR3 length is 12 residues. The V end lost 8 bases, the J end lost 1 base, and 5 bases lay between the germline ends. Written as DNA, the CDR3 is TGTGCCAGCCGCCAGAACACCGGGGAGCTGTTTTTT. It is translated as CASRQNTGELFF.

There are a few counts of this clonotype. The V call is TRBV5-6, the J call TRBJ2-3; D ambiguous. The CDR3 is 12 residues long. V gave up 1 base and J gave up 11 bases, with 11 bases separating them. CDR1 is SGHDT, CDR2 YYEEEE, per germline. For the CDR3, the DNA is TGTGCCAGCAGCTTGCGCGCCGGCCAGCAGTATTTT. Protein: CASSLRAGQQYF.

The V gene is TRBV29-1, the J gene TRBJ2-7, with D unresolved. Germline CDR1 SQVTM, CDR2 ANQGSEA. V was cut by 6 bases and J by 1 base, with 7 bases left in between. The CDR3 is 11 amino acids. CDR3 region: CSVTISYEQYF. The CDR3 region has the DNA TGCAGCGTGACAATATCCTACGAGCAGTACTTC.

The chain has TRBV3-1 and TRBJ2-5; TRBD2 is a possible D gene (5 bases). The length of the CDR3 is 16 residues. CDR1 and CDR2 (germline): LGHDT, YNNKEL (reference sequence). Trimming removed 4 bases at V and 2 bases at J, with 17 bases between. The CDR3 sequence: CASSPNPPDSQETQYF. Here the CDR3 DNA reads TGTGCCAGCAGCCCCAATCCCCCGGACTCTCAAGAGACCCAGTACTTC.

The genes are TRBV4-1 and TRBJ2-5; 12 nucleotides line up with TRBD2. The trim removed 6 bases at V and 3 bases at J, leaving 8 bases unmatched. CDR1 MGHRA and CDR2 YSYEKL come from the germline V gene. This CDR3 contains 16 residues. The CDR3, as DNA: TGCGCCAGCAGTTCCCGACTAGCGGGGGAGAAAGAGACCCAGTACTTC. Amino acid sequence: CASSSRLAGEKETQYF.

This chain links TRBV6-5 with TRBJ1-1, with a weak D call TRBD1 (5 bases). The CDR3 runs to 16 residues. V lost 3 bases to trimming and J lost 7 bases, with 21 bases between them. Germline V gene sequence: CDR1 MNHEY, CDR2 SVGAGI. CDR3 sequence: CASSYLPGGVKGEAFF. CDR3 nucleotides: TGTGCCAGCAGTTATCTACCGGGAGGGGTAAAGGGTGAAGCTTTCTTT.

CDR3 sequence: CASSKPRTGGETQFF. CDR3 in DNA: TGTGCCAGCAGCAAGCCGCGGACGGGGGGGGAGACCCAGTTCTTC. This chain joins TRBV7-8 and TRBJ2-1; TRBD2 agrees at 8 bases. CDR1 SGHVS and CDR2 FQNEAQ come from the germline V gene. The CDR3 runs to 15 residues. The V and J ends lost 5 bases and 13 bases, in that order; junction bases with no gene match: 16.

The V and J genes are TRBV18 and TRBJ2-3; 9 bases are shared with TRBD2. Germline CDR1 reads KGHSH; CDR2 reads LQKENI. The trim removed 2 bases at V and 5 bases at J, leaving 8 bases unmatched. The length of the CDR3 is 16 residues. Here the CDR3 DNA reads TGTGCCAGCTCACCATTCCCTAGCGGGGTAGGAGATACGCAGTATTTT. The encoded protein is CASSPFPSGVGDTQYF.

CDR3 nucleotides: TGTGCCAGCAGCTCGATGATAGGGACTAGCGGGATAACAGATACGCAGTATTTT. It specifies CASSSMIGTSGITDTQYF. The chain recombines TRBV13 with TRBJ2-3; 13 bases agree with TRBD2. CDR3 length: 18 residues. Per the germline V gene, CDR1 is PRHDT and CDR2 is FYEKMQ (reference sequence). Trimming at V came to 4 bases and at J to 3 bases, leaving 10 bases not matched to a gene.

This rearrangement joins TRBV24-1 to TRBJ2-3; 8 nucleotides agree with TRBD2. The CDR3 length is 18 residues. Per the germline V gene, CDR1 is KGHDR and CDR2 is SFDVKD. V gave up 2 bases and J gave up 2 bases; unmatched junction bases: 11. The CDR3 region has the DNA TGTGCCACCAGTGATTCCCGCGGAGCGGGGGCGATCACAGATACGCAGTATTTT. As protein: CATSDSRGAGAITDTQYF.

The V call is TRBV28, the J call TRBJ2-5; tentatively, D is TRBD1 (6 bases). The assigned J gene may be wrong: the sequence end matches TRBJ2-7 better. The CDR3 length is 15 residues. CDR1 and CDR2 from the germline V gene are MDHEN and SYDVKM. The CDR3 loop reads CASTGSRTAFYEQYF. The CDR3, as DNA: TGTGCCAGCACGGGTAGCAGGACAGCCTTCTACGAGCAGTACTTC.

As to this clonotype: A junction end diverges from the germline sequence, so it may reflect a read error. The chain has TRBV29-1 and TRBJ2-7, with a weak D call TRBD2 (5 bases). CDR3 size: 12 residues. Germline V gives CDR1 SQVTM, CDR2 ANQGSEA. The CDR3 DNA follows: TGCAGCGTTGGTGCGGGCCCCTACGAGCGGTACTTC. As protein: CSVGAGPYERYF.

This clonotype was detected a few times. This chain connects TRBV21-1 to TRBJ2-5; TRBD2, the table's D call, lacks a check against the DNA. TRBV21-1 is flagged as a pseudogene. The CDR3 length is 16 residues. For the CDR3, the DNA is TGTGCCAGCAGCAAGACTAGCGGGGTATTACGGAGGGAGCAGTACTTC. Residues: CASSKTSGVLRREQYF.

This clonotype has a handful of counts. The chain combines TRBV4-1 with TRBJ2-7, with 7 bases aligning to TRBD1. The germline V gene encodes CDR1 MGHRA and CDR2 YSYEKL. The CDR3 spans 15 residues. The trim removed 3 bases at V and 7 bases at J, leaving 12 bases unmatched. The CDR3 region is CASSHSPGQQMEQYF. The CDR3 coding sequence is TGCGCCAGCAGCCACTCCCCGGGACAGCAAATGGAGCAGTACTTC.

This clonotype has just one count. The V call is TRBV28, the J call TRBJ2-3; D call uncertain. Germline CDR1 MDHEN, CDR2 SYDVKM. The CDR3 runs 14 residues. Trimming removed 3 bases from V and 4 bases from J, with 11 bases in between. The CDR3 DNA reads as TGTGCCAGCAGTTTCCCGGGCTTACCAGATACGCAGTATTTT. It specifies CASSFPGLPDTQYF.

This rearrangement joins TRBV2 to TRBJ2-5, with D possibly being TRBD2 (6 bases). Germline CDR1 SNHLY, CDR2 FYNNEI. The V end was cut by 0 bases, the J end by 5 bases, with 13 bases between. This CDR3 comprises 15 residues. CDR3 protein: CASSEAPSDRETQYF. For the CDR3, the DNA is TGTGCCAGCAGTGAAGCGCCTAGCGATCGCGAGACCCAGTACTTC.

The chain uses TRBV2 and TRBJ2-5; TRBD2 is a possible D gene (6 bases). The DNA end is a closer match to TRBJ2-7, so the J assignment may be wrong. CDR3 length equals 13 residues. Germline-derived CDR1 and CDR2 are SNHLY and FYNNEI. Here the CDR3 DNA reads TGTGCCAGCTCGGGACTTCAAATCCACGAGCAGTACTTC. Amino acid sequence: CASSGLQIHEQYF.

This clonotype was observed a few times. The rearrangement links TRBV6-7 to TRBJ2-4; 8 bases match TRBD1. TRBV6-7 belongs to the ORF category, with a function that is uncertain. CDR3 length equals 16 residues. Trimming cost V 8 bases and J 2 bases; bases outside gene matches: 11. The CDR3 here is CASPVQGAKSKNIQYF. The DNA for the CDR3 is TGTGCCAGCCCAGTCCAGGGGGCGAAGTCCAAAAACATTCAGTACTTC.

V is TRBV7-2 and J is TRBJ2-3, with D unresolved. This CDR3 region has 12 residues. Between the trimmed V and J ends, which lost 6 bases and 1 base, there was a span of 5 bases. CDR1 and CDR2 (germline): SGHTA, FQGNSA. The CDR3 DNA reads TGTGCCAGCAGACACCGCACAGATACGCAGTATTTT. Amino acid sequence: CASRHRTDTQYF.

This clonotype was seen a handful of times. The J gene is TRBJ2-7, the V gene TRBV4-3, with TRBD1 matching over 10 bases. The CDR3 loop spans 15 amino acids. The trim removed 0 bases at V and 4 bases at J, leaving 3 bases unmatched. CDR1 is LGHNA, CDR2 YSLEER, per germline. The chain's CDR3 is CASSQDWDRGYEQYF. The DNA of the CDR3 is TGCGCCAGCAGCCAAGATTGGGACAGGGGTTACGAGCAGTACTTC.